The sequence of this T cell receptor (beta chain) was determined in a study of blood T cell repertoires in COVID-19. Looking at the study overall: Material from acute and convalescent COVID-19 was sourced from the United States, Italy and Spain. T cells, B-cell-depleted T cells, or PBMCs supplied cDNA or gDNA.

Authors' analysis steps: Nucleated cell counts were estimated from reference gene primer amplification. Using immunoSEQ multiplex PCR, the repertoire was profiled, and TCRdb retains in-frame clones only, with some absent. The V and J calls and clone size were taken over from that table, and D and trimming were inferred from the DNA. Altogether some 150,000 clones are present, more than 80% being singletons, with the ten largest covering under 9.5%. This CDR3 has 15 amino acids. CDR1 and CDR2 (germline): LNHNV, YYDKDF (reference sequence). The V and J ends lost 3 bases and 2 bases, in that order; junction bases with no gene match: 4.

The rearrangement uses TRBV15 and TRBJ2-3; 8 nucleotides agree with TRBD2. This TCR was sampled from a woman of 80 years or more in a cohort sampled during active or convalescent COVID-19. The sequencing sample was made of peripheral blood. The CDR3 DNA sequence: TGTGCCACCAGCAGGCGGGGGGCTGACACAGATACGCAGTATTTT. Its translation: CATSRRGADTDTQYF.